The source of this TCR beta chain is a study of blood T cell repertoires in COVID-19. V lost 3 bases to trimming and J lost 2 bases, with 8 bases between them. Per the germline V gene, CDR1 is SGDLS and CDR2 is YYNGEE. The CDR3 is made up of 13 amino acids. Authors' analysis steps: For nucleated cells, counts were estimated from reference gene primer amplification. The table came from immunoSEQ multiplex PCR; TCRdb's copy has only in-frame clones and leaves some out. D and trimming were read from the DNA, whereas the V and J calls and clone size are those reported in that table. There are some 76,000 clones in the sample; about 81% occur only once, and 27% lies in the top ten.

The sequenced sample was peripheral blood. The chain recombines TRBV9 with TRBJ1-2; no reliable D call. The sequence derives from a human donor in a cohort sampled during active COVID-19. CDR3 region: CASSATRNYGYTF. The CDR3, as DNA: TGTGCCAGCAGCGCTACGAGAAACTATGGCTACACCTTC.